This T cell receptor beta chain was sequenced during a study of beta chain features in type 1 diabetes (dated by TCRdb to the late 2010s). With respect to the entire study: Mean age, gender distribution, total cell number and subset yield did not differ between patients and healthy donors. Across all samples, about 110 million sorted cells were examined, and cell number per subset correlated strongly with RNA yield. In the study, recently diagnosed type 1 diabetes patients and matched healthy donors were compared on the TCRB repertoires of their sorted circulating CD4+ T cell subsets. Regulatory and stem cell-like memory subsets were obtained from only 8 patients and roughly 8 healthy donors, while naive and central memory subsets were obtained from all 28 donors. The study at large found these results: Only small numbers of individuals were included in the HLA sub-analyses, which left unresolved whether HLA type had any influence on TCRB rearrangement. Naive, central memory and regulatory TCRB repertoires appeared to be more alike among patients than among healthy donors. PCR may preferentially amplify shorter templates, but because patient and control samples were amplified and corrected together, any resulting skew would affect both groups equally. Fewer insertions and more nucleotide deletions at VDJ recombination sites were observed in patients with type 1 diabetes, implying thymic rearrangement abnormalities. A moderate but significant shortening of TCRB CDR3 length was observed in type 1 diabetes patients in all four CD4+ subsets. Because cDNA rather than genomic DNA was sequenced, highly expressing activated cells could have been over-represented, although no difference in activation and CD3 levels was found between groups.

A single peripheral blood draw of about 116 mL on average was collected from each donor into heparinised tubes. Using a panel that included CD45RO, CCR7, CD25, CD127, CD95 and CD27, naive, central memory, regulatory and stem cell-like memory CD4+ T cells were sorted on a BD FACSAria II. Every sorted population had a purity above 95%. Right away, PBMCs were isolated by Lymphoprep density gradient centrifugation and were stained directly, with no culture step. Samples were stained and sorted in pairs, with one healthy donor and one patient per experiment, so that batch effects were minimized. For this clone: Its antigen has not been determined. Qualities for individual bases were not recorded, and no much larger clone is one base off.

All of the isolated RNA was reverse transcribed with the High Capacity cDNA Reverse Transcription Kit, so expressed TCRB transcripts were sequenced. Naive, central memory and regulatory T cell samples underwent deep immunoSEQ sequencing, averaging roughly 3.5 million total reads per sample. After sorted cells were lysed in RLT buffer, RNA was extracted with DNase-treated RNeasy Micro or Mini kits, with the choice depending on cell number. To prevent cross-contamination, every cell subset was processed on its own, while patient and healthy donor samples were processed together. The immunoSEQ multiplex PCR was used to amplify TCRB sequences from cDNA, generating 87-bp fragments that spanned the CDR3 region. Amplicons were sequenced on the Illumina HiSeq platform. The paper's data handling went like this. PCR bias was computationally corrected using synthetic template baselines, reads within Hamming distance 2 were collapsed, and singletons that could not be merged were discarded. Reads were aligned against IMGT to assign V, D and J genes, CDR3 length and insertions or deletions at six rearrangement sites. Within each subset, clonotype counts were normalized to sorted cell number, and only after that were true diversity and Gini coefficients computed with the tcR R package. The overlap coefficient, calculated on TCRB nucleotide sequences, was used to quantify repertoire sharing. As a proxy for the pre-selection repertoire, out-of-frame TCRB sequences from naive cells were analyzed. This immuneACCESS table, as held by TCRdb, lists in-frame sequences with V and J called but not all clones. Of the missing ones, under half trace to an unresolved V gene in checked studies; the others have no known cause. V and J calls and clone size are as listed in that table; D and trimming were resolved from the DNA. The sample table records under 300,000 clones; 11% to 15% of these occur just once. Roughly 0.019% of the sample lies in the top ten.

CDR1 and CDR2 (GTSNPN, SVGIG) derive from the germline V gene (reference sequence). V lost 4 bases and J lost 0 bases; the stretch between them is 7 bases long. The CDR3 spans 13 residues, from the cysteine through the phenylalanine. Solely the CDR3 DNA is kept, with 39 bases framed from the first base. Specimen: naive CD4+ T cells from blood. Taken with the paper, the label for cell subset or site translates to: true naive CD4+ T cells. The chain employs TRBV30 and TRBJ1-3, with no confidently assigned D gene. The receptor was isolated from a man aged 30-40 years with type 1 diabetes. This receptor has the CDR3 CAWKLSSGNTIYF. In nucleotide form, the sequence is TGTGCCTGGAAACTTAGCTCTGGAAACACCATATATTTT.